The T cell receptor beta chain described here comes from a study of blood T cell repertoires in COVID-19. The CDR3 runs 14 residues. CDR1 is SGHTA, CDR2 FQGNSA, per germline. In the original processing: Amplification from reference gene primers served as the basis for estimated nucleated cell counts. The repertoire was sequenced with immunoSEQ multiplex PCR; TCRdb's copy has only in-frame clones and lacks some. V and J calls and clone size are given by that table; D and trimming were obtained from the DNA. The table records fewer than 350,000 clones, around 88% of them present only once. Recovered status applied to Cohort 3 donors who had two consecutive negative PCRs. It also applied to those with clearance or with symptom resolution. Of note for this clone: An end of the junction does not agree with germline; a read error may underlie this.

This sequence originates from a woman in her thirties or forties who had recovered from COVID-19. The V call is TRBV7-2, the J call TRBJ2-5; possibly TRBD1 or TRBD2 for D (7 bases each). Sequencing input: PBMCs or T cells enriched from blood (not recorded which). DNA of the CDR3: TGTGCCAGCAGTTTAGGGGGGGACAGCGAGACCCAGTACTTC. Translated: CASSLGGDSETQYF.